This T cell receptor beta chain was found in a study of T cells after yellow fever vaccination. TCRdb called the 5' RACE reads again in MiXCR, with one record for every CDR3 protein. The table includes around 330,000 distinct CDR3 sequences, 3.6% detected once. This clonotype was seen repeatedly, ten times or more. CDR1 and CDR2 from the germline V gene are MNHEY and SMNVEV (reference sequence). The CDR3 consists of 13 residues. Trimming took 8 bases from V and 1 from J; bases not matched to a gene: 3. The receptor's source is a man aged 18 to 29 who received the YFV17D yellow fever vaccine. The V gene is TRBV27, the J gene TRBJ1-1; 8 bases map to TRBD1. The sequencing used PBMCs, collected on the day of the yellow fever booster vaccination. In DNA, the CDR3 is TGTGCCAGCGGGACAGGAAAGAACACTGAAGCTTTCTTT. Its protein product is CASGTGKNTEAFF.